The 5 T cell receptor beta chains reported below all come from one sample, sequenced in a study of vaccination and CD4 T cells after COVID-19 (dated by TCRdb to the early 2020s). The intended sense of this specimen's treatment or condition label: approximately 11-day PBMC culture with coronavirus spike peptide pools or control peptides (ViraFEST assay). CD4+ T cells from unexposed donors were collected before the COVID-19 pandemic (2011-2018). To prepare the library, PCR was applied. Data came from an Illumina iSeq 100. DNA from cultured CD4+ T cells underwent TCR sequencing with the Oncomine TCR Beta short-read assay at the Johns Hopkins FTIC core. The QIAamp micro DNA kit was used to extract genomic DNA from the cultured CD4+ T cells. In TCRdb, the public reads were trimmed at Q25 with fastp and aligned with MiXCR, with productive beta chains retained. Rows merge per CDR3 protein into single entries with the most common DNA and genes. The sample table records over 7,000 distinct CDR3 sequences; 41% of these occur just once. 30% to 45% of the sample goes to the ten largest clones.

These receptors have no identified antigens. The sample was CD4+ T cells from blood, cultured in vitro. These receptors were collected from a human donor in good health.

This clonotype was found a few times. The CDR3 sequence: CASSTLGREGGYTF. CDR3 DNA sequence: TGTGCCAGCAGTACGCTGGGCAGGGAGGGTGGCTACACCTTC. The gene calls are TRBV28 and TRBJ1-2; perhaps TRBD1 as D (5 bases). V was clipped by 5 bases and J by 7 bases, with 17 bases between them. The CDR3 contains 14 residues. Germline V CDR1 and CDR2: MDHEN, SYDVKM.

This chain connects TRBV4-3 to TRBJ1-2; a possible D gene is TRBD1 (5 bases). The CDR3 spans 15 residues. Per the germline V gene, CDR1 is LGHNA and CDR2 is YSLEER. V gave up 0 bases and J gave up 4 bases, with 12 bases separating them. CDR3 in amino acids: CASSQERQRSYGYTF. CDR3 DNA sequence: TGCGCCAGCAGCCAAGAACGACAGAGATCCTATGGCTACACCTTC.

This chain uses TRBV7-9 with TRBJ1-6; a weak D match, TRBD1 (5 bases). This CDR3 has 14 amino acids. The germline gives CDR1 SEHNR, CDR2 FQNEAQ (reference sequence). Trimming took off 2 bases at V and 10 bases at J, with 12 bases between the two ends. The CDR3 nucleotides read TGTGCCAGCAGCTTATCAGGGAGAGAGTCACCCCTCCACTTT. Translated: CASSLSGRESPLHF. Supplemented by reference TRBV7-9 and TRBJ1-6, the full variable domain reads DTGVSQNPRHKITKRGQNVTFRCDPISEHNRLYWYRQTLGQGPEFLTYFQNEAQLEKSRLLSDRFSAERPKGSFSTLEIQRTEQGDSAMYLCASSLSGRESPLHFGNGTRLTVT.

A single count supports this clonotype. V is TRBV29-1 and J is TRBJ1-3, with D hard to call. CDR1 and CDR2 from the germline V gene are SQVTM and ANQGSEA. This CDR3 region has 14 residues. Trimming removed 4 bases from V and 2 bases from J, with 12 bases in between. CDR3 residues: CSVAPDFPGNTIYF. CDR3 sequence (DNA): TGCAGCGTTGCCCCCGACTTCCCTGGAAACACCATATATTTT.

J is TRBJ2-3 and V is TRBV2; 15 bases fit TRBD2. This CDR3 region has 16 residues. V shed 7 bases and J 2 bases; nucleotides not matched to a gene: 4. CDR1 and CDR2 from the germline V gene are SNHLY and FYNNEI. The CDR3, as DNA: TGTGCCAGCATGGGACTAGCGGGAGGTGCCACAGATACGCAGTATTTT. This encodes CASMGLAGGATDTQYF.